This TCR beta chain was sequenced in a study of blood T cell repertoires in COVID-19. Study context: PBMCs, B-cell-depleted T cells, or T cells were the source of the cDNA or gDNA that made up the material.

The protocol was immunoSEQ multiplex PCR, while the TCRdb copy is restricted to in-frame clones and leaves out a portion. The sample lists 170,000 or so clones, roughly 87% occurring once. The CDR3 loop spans 15 amino acids. V shed 5 bases, J shed 4 bases, and the junction held 7 bases outside the gene matches. Germline CDR1 reads MDHEN; CDR2 reads SYDVKM. Those who participated ranged in age from roughly 18 to 100 years and resided in roughly 26 US areas. Self-reported history from a screening survey and questionnaire set each donor's cohort. The chain combines TRBV28 with TRBJ1-3; TRBD1 aligns across 8 bases. The origin of this receptor is a woman aged 50 to 60 who had recovered from COVID-19. Source material: PBMCs or T cells enriched from blood (not recorded which). This chain's CDR3 is CASSHNRGFGNTIYF. The CDR3 DNA reads TGTGCCAGCAGTCACAACAGGGGGTTCGGAAACACCATATATTTT.